The clone carrying this T cell receptor (beta chain) has just a few counts. Per the original methods: Amplification of reference gene primers was used by the study to estimate nucleated cell counts. Method: immunoSEQ multiplex PCR; TCRdb's copy keeps in-frame clones and lacks some. The V and J calls and clone size were taken over from that table, and D and trimming were inferred from the DNA. The sample records roughly 70,000 clones, 91% being singletons. Followed longitudinally, the Seattle patients had been enrolled during active infection. The data were taken from a study of blood T cell repertoires in COVID-19. Sequenced material: peripheral blood. This receptor was identified in a man aged 45-65 years with COVID-19, enrolled during active disease.

CDR3 amino acids: CSASPGAGSYGEQFF. CDR3 bases: TGCAGTGCTAGTCCAGGGGCAGGGTCTTATGGGGAGCAGTTCTTC. The gene calls are TRBV20-1 and TRBJ2-1; D may be TRBD1 (6 bases). This CDR3 contains 15 residues. Germline V CDR1 and CDR2: DFQATT, SNEGSKA (reference sequence). Trimming removed 3 bases at V and 10 bases at J, with 22 bases between.